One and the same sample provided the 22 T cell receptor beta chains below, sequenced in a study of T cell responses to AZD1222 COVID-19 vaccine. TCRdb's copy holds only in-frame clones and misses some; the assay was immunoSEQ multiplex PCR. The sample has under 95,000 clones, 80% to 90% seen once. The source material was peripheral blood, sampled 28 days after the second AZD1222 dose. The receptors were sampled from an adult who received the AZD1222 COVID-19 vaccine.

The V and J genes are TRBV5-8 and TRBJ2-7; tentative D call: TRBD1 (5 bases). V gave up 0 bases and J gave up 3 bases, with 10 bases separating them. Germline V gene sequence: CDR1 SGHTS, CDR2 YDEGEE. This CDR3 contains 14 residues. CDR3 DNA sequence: TGTGCCAGCAGCTTGGACAGGATCCTCTACGAGCAGTACTTC. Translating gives CASSLDRILYEQYF.

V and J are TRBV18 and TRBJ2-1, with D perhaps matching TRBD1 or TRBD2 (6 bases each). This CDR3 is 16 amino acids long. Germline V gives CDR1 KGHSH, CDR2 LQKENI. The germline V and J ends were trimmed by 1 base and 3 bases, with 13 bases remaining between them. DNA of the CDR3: TGTGCCAGCTCACCACGGGAGGCAGGGGTCTACAATGAGCAGTTCTTC. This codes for CASSPREAGVYNEQFF.

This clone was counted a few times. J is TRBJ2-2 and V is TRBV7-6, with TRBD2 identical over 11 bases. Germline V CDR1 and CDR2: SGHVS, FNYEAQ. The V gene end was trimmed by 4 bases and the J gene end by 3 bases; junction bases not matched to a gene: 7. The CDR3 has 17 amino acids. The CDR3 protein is CASSSIAGGHDTGELFF. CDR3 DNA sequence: TGTGCCAGCAGCTCCATAGCGGGGGGGCATGACACCGGGGAGCTGTTTTTT. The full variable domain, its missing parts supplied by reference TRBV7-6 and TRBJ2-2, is GAGVSQSPRYKVTKRGQDVALRCDPISGHVSLYWYRQALGQGPEFLTYFNYEAQQDKSGLPNDRFSAERPEGSISTLTIQRTEQRDSAMYRCASSSIAGGHDTGELFFGEGSRLTVL.

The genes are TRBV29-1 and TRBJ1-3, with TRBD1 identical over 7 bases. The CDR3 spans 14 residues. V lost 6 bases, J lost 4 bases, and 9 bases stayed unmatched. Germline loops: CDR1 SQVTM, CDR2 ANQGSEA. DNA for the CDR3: TGCAGCGTGACGCAACAGGGGCGCGGAAACACCATATATTTT. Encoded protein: CSVTQQGRGNTIYF.

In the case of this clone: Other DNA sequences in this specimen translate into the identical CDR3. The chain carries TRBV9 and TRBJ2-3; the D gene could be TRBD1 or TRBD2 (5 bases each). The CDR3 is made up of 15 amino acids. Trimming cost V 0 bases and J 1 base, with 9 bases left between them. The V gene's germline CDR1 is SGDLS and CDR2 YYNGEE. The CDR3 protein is CASSVEGRGTDTQYF. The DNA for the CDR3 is TGTGCCAGCAGCGTAGAGGGGCGGGGCACAGATACGCAGTATTTT.

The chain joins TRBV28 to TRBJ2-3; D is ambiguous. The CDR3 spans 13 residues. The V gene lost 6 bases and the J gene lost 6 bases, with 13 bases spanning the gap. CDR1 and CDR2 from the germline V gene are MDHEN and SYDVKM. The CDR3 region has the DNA TGTGCCAGCAGGGTATTTACTACGGATACGCAGTATTTT. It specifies CASRVFTTDTQYF.

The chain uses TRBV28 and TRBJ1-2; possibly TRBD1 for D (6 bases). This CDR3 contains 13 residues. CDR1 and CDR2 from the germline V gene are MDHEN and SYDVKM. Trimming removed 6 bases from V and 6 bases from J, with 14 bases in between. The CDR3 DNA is TGTGCCAGCAGGCAACAGGGTTTGGATGGCTACACCTTC. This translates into CASRQQGLDGYTF.

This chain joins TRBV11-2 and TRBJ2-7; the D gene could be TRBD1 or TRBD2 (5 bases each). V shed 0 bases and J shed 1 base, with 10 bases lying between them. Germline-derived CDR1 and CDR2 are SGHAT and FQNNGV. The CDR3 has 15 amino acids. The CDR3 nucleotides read TGTGCCAGCAGCTTAGATCCGAGGGGTTCCTACGAGCAGTACTTC. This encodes CASSLDPRGSYEQYF.

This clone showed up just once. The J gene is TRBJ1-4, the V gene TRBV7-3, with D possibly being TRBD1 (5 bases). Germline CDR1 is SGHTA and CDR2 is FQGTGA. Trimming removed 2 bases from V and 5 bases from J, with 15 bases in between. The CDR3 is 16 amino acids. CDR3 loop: CASSLPLRDGNEKLFF. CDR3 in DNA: TGTGCCAGCAGCTTACCCCTCCGGGACGGAAATGAAAAACTGTTTTTT.

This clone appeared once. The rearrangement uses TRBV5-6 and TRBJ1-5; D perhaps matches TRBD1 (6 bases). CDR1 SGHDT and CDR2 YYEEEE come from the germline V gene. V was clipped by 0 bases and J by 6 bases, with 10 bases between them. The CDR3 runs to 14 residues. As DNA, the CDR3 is TGTGCCAGCAGCTTGGCAGGGGCCGGTCAGCCCCAGCATTTT. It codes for CASSLAGAGQPQHF.

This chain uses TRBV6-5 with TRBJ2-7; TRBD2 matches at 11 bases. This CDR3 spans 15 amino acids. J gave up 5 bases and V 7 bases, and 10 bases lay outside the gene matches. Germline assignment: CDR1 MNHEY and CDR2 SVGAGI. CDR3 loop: CASNPETSGVHEQYF. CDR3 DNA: TGTGCCAGCAACCCCGAGACTAGCGGGGTCCACGAGCAGTACTTC.

Written as DNA, the CDR3 is TGCGCCAGCAGCCCGGGACGGCAGAACACTGAAGCTTTCTTT. It specifies CASSPGRQNTEAFF. V usage is TRBV5-1 and J usage is TRBJ1-1; perhaps TRBD1 as D (5 bases). Germline assignment: CDR1 SGHRS and CDR2 YFSETQ. The CDR3 length is 14 residues. Trimming left V 4 bases short and J 1 base short, with 11 bases between.

This CDR3 is CASSLNRGLFYGYTF. Here the CDR3 DNA reads TGTGCCAGCAGTCTCAACAGGGGATTATTCTATGGCTACACCTTC. The chain carries TRBV27 and TRBJ1-2, with 7 bases lining up with TRBD1. There are 15 residues in the CDR3. V was clipped by 5 bases and J by 4 bases; unmatched bases: 10. Germline assignment: CDR1 MNHEY and CDR2 SMNVEV (reference sequence).

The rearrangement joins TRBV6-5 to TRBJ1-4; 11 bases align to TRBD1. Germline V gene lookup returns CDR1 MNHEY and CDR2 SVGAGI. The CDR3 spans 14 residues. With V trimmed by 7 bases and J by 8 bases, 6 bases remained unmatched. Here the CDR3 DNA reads TGTGCCAGCACCCCGGGACAGGGGGTAGAAAAACTGTTTTTT. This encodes CASTPGQGVEKLFF.

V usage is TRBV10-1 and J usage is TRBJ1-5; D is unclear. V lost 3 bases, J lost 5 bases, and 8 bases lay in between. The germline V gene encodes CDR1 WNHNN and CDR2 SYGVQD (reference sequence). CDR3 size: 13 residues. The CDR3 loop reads CASSEQIDQPQHF. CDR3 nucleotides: TGCGCCAGCAGTGAACAGATCGATCAGCCCCAGCATTTT.

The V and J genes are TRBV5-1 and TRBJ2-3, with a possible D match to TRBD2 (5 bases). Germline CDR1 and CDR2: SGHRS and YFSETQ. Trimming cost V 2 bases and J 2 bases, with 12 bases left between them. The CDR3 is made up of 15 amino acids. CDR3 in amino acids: CASSLGSPSTDTQYF. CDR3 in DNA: TGCGCCAGCAGCTTAGGGAGCCCCTCCACAGATACGCAGTATTTT.

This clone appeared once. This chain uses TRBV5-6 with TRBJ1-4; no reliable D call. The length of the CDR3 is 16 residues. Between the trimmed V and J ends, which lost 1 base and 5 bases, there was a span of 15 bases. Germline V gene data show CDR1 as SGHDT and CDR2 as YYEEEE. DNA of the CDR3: TGTGCCAGCAGCTTGACCCCCGGAGGGCGGAATGAAAAACTGTTTTTT. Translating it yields CASSLTPGGRNEKLFF.

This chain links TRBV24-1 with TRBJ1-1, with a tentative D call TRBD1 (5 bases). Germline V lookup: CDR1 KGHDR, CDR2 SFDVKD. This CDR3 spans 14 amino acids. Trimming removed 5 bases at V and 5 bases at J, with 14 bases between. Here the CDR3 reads CATSGPGGVTEAFF. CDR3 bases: TGTGCCACCAGTGGACCCGGGGGGGTGACTGAAGCTTTCTTT.

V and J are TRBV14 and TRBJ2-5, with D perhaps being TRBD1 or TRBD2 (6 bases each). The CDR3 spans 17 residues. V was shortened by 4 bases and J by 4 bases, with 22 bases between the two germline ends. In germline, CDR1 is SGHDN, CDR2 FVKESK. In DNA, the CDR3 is TGTGCCAGCAGCCCCCTGGGGAAGCGGGCGACAGGAGAGACCCAGTACTTC. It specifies CASSPLGKRATGETQYF.

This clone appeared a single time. The CDR3 sequence: CASSSYRAGTQYF. The CDR3 DNA sequence: TGTGCCAGCAGTTCTTACAGGGCCGGGACCCAGTACTTC. The chain joins TRBV6-5 to TRBJ2-5, with D possibly matching TRBD1 (6 bases). From germline, CDR1 is MNHEY and CDR2 SVGAGI. The ends were cut back, 4 bases at V and 7 bases at J, with 13 bases in the middle. This CDR3 region has 13 residues.

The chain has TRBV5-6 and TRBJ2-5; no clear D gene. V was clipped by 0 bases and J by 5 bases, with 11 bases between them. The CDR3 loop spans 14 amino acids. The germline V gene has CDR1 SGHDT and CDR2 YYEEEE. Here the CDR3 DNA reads TGTGCCAGCAGCTTGGGGCTAGGGTGGGAGACCCAGTACTTC. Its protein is CASSLGLGWETQYF.

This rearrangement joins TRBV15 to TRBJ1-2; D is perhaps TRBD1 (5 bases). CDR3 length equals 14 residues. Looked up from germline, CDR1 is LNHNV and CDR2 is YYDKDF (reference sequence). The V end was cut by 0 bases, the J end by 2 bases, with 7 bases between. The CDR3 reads CATSRERGNYGYTF. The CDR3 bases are TGTGCCACCAGCAGAGAACGGGGGAACTATGGCTACACCTTC.